This T cell receptor (beta chain) was sequenced during a study of blood T cells in healthy people across ages. This CDR3 region has 18 residues. The V gene's germline CDR1 is SGHRS and CDR2 YFSETQ. The V end lost 5 bases, the J end lost 0 bases, and 20 bases lay between the germline ends. The amount of total RNA extracted per sample was at least 5 micrograms. A second PCR of roughly 6 to 12 cycles used a sample-barcoded 5' primer and a J-beta primer mix. Every sample produced at least 2.5 million CDR3-containing paired-end reads. TCRdb used MiXCR to reprocess the 5' RACE reads, holding one entry per CDR3 protein. The sample has 1.5 million to 2 million distinct CDR3 sequences, 25% to 30% seen once. Overall study results and limits: Estimated diversity, derived from one million T cells, was regarded as an underestimate.

A few counts support this clonotype. Its specificity is unknown. This clonotype was sampled from a woman aged 25 to 39 in good health. Sequencing used blood. This chain connects TRBV5-1 to TRBJ1-4, with D unclear. CDR3 DNA: TGCGCCAGCAGGACCGCGAGGGCAGGAACCGCAACTAATGAAAAACTGTTTTTT. Protein product: CASRTARAGTATNEKLFF.